This entry lists 32 T cell receptor beta chains sequenced from one sample in a study of radiation and T cells in renal cell carcinoma. Documented time point: baseline pretreatment blood. This sample's treatment: 15 Gy SBRT to primary tumor, nephrectomy 4 weeks later. Sequencing used immunoSEQ multiplex PCR; TCRdb keeps in-frame clones, though not all of them. The data contain about 50,000 clones, around 83% of them singletons. Sequenced here: blood, sampled from a patient whose treatment included radiotherapy and nephrectomy. These receptors all stem from a woman in her 70s with renal cell carcinoma.

V and J are TRBV27 and TRBJ2-2; D perhaps matches TRBD1 (6 bases). V was cut by 6 bases and J by 2 bases, with 13 bases left in between. CDR3 size: 15 residues. Germline-derived CDR1 and CDR2 are MNHEY and SMNVEV (reference sequence). The CDR3: CASRRGTLNTGELFF. In DNA form, the CDR3 reads TGTGCCAGCAGGAGGGGGACACTCAACACCGGGGAGCTGTTTTTT.

A single count supports this clone. The rearrangement joins TRBV6-5 to TRBJ1-2; D remains unclear. CDR3 size: 13 residues. Per the germline V gene, CDR1 is MNHEY and CDR2 is SVGAGI. V was trimmed by 6 bases and J by 1 base, leaving 9 bases between them. The CDR3 sequence is CASSLVDNYGYTF. The CDR3 region has the DNA TGTGCCAGCAGCTTAGTTGATAACTATGGCTACACCTTC.

The V gene is TRBV29-1, the J gene TRBJ1-1; D unclear. V dropped 3 bases and J dropped 0 bases, with 11 bases sitting between them. Germline V gene data show CDR1 as SQVTM and CDR2 as ANQGSEA. The CDR3 length is 14 residues. DNA of the CDR3: TGCAGCGTTGATGAGAGCCCCATGAACACTGAAGCTTTCTTT. This sequence encodes CSVDESPMNTEAFF.

J is TRBJ2-3 and V is TRBV7-9; the D gene is possibly TRBD2 (6 bases). This CDR3 spans 13 amino acids. CDR1 is SEHNR and CDR2 is FQNEAQ in the germline V gene (reference sequence). V lost 4 bases and J 4 bases, leaving 9 bases between the germline ends. The DNA of the CDR3 is TGTGCCAGCAGCTCCGGGGAGGCAGATACGCAGTATTTT. Its translation is CASSSGEADTQYF.

The V call is TRBV6-6, the J call TRBJ1-3, with TRBD1 matching over 8 bases. J gave up 1 base and V 2 bases, and 4 bases lay outside the gene matches. Germline V gene lookup returns CDR1 MNHNY and CDR2 SVGAGI (reference sequence). This CDR3 is built from 16 residues. The CDR3 spells CASSYTTGGSGNTIYF. DNA for the CDR3: TGTGCCAGCAGTTACACTACAGGGGGGTCTGGAAACACCATATATTTT.

Only one count was recorded for this clone. The chain recombines TRBV5-1 with TRBJ2-7; 11 bases agree with TRBD2. Germline lookup yields CDR1 SGHRS and CDR2 YFSETQ. Trimming took 4 bases from V and 0 from J; bases not matched to a gene: 6. CDR3 length equals 16 residues. This CDR3 reads CASSPPTSGDSYEQYF. CDR3 nucleotides: TGCGCCAGCAGCCCGCCGACTAGCGGGGACTCCTACGAGCAGTACTTC.

V and J are TRBV19 and TRBJ1-5; the D is unclear. Per germline, CDR1 LNHDA and CDR2 SQIVND (reference sequence). V was pared by 7 bases and J by 2 bases, with 12 bases between. The CDR3 sequence is 14 residues long. CDR3 in amino acids: CASNEKQGNQPQHF. The CDR3 bases are TGTGCCAGTAACGAAAAGCAGGGCAATCAGCCCCAGCATTTT.

The chain has TRBV29-1 and TRBJ2-5; 9 nucleotides align to TRBD2. The CDR3 covers 16 residues. Germline V gives CDR1 SQVTM, CDR2 ANQGSEA. J was trimmed by 4 bases and V by 3 bases; bases with no gene match: 12. This chain's CDR3 is CSVDALAGWSGETQYF. The CDR3 region has the DNA TGCAGCGTTGATGCCCTAGCGGGATGGTCGGGAGAGACCCAGTACTTC.

The V gene is TRBV2, the J gene TRBJ2-7; a possible D gene is TRBD1 (6 bases). The germline V gene encodes CDR1 SNHLY and CDR2 FYNNEI. V dropped 8 bases and J dropped 3 bases, with 14 bases sitting between them. The CDR3 totals 13 residues. Written as DNA, the CDR3 is TGTGCCAGCGGCAGAGACAGGAACTACGAGCAGTACTTC. Amino acid sequence: CASGRDRNYEQYF.

The V gene is TRBV30, the J gene TRBJ1-5; D remains unclear. Germline V gene sequence: CDR1 GTSNPN, CDR2 SVGIG (reference sequence). Trimming cost V 1 base and J 2 bases, with 15 bases left between them. CDR3 length equals 16 residues. For the CDR3, the DNA is TGTGCCTGGAGTGGGCAGCACTTAGAGGGCAATCAGCCCCAGCATTTT. Translation gives CAWSGQHLEGNQPQHF.

The J gene is TRBJ2-3, the V gene TRBV7-6; the D is unclear. Germline loops: CDR1 SGHVS, CDR2 FNYEAQ. Between the trimmed V and J ends, which lost 1 base and 2 bases, there was a span of 10 bases. The CDR3 runs 15 residues. The CDR3 protein is CASSLGNSYTDTQYF. The DNA of the CDR3 is TGTGCCAGCAGCTTAGGTAACAGTTACACAGATACGCAGTATTTT.

This chain uses TRBV5-1 with TRBJ2-2; tentatively, D is TRBD2 (8 bases). This CDR3 comprises 15 residues. V gave up 4 bases and J gave up 5 bases, with 15 bases separating them. CDR1 and CDR2 (germline): SGHRS, YFSETQ. The CDR3 loop is CASSHGRGRTGELFF. The DNA of the CDR3 is TGCGCCAGCAGCCACGGGAGGGGGCGTACCGGGGAGCTGTTTTTT.

The rearrangement links TRBV7-2 to TRBJ2-7; D call uncertain. The J call may not be correct, given that the DNA end is closer to TRBJ2-5. Germline CDR1 SGHTA, CDR2 FQGNSA. The CDR3 runs to 14 residues. The CDR3 region has the DNA TGTGCCAGCAGCTTATTGGTTGGCCAAGAGACCCAGTACTTC. This translates into CASSLLVGQETQYF.

This rearrangement joins TRBV9 to TRBJ1-4; TRBD1 matches at 10 bases. The CDR3 has 14 amino acids. The germline CDR1 and CDR2 sequences are SGDLS and YYNGEE. V trimming: 4 bases; J trimming: 7 bases; junction bases outside the gene matches: 4. Here the CDR3 reads CASSRDRGSEKLFF. The CDR3 bases are TGTGCCAGCAGCCGGGACAGGGGAAGTGAAAAACTGTTTTTT.

In DNA, the CDR3 is TGTGCCAGCAGTTTAGTTGCTACTTTGGACGGGGAGCTGTTTTTT. Translating gives CASSLVATLDGELFF. The chain couples TRBV27 to TRBJ2-2; unclear D gene. Germline V lookup: CDR1 MNHEY, CDR2 SMNVEV (reference sequence). The V and J ends lost 2 bases and 7 bases respectively, with 14 bases between them. The CDR3 is 15 residues long.

The genes are TRBV6-5 and TRBJ2-5; the D gene is possibly TRBD1 (5 bases). V was pared by 6 bases and J by 0 bases, with 11 bases between. Germline lookup yields CDR1 MNHEY and CDR2 SVGAGI. There are 14 residues in the CDR3. The CDR3 sequence is CASSKTEYQETQYF. In DNA, the CDR3 is TGTGCCAGCAGCAAGACAGAGTACCAAGAGACCCAGTACTTC.

This clone was counted once. The chain combines TRBV18 with TRBJ1-2; 7 bases agree with TRBD1. The CDR3 spans 15 residues. V shed 6 bases, J shed 2 bases, and the junction held 9 bases outside the gene matches. CDR1 and CDR2 (germline): KGHSH, LQKENI. For the CDR3, the DNA is TGTGCCAGCTCGCCCCGACAGGGTGGGAACTATGGCTACACCTTC. This translates into CASSPRQGGNYGYTF.

The chain couples TRBV10-3 to TRBJ2-1, with D perhaps TRBD2 (6 bases). Germline CDR1 ENHRY, CDR2 SYGVKD. CDR3 size: 15 residues. Trimming pared 6 bases from V and 3 bases from J, leaving 15 bases between. This CDR3 reads CAISGAEGLYNEQFF. DNA for the CDR3: TGTGCCATCAGCGGGGCGGAGGGCCTCTACAATGAGCAGTTCTTC.

The chain combines TRBV5-4 with TRBJ1-3; D unresolved. V was trimmed by 4 bases and J by 1 base, leaving 6 bases between them. Germline V gene data show CDR1 as SGHNT and CDR2 as YYREEE (reference sequence). This CDR3 region has 13 residues. CDR3: CASSQESGNTIYF. The CDR3 nucleotides read TGTGCCAGCAGCCAAGAATCTGGAAACACCATATATTTT.

The chain links TRBV30 to TRBJ2-3; the match to TRBD1 covers 8 bases. Germline assignment: CDR1 GTSNPN and CDR2 SVGIG (reference sequence). V lost 0 bases, J lost 3 bases, and 2 bases stayed unmatched. This CDR3 contains 14 residues. CDR3 protein: CAWSVTGGTDTQYF. For the CDR3, the DNA is TGTGCCTGGAGTGTTACAGGGGGGACAGATACGCAGTATTTT.

The chain is built from TRBV2 and TRBJ2-3; D remains unclear. The V and J ends lost 0 bases and 6 bases respectively, with 10 bases between them. This CDR3 comprises 14 residues. Germline V CDR1 and CDR2: SNHLY, FYNNEI. In nucleotides, the CDR3 is TGTGCCAGCAGTGAAGCAAAATTTGTCGATACGCAGTATTTT. Translated, it gives CASSEAKFVDTQYF.

The CDR3: CASSGRGNSNQPQHF. The CDR3 DNA sequence: TGCGCCAGCAGTGGTAGAGGCAATAGCAATCAGCCCCAGCATTTT. The gene calls are TRBV10-1 and TRBJ1-5; D ambiguous. This CDR3 comprises 15 residues. V dropped 4 bases and J dropped 0 bases, with 10 bases sitting between them. Germline loops: CDR1 WNHNN, CDR2 SYGVQD (reference sequence).

The rearrangement joins TRBV7-9 to TRBJ2-3, with 12 positions matching TRBD2. The germline V gene encodes CDR1 SEHNR and CDR2 FQNEAQ (reference sequence). This CDR3 contains 17 residues. V lost 4 bases to trimming and J lost 7 bases; unmatched junction nucleotides: 12. In DNA, the CDR3 is TGTGCCAGCAGCTCCCCCGGGGTAACTAGCGGGAGGAATACGCAGTATTTT. Translating gives CASSSPGVTSGRNTQYF.

The chain has TRBV5-1 and TRBJ1-1; 9 bases are shared with TRBD1. V was clipped by 6 bases and J by 6 bases; unmatched bases: 9. The CDR3 runs to 14 residues. The V gene's germline CDR1 is SGHRS and CDR2 YFSETQ. This CDR3 is CASNPGTGRAEAFF. In nucleotides, the CDR3 is TGCGCCAGCAATCCCGGGACAGGGAGGGCTGAAGCTTTCTTT.

V gene TRBV5-1 combines with J gene TRBJ2-7; 8 positions agree with TRBD1. Germline assignment: CDR1 SGHRS and CDR2 YFSETQ. The ends lost 4 bases at V and 5 bases at J; junction bases unmatched: 8. The CDR3 runs to 14 residues. The CDR3 is CASSQRTGQHEQYF. The CDR3 DNA reads TGCGCCAGCAGCCAGCGGACAGGGCAACACGAGCAGTACTTC.

This chain joins TRBV30 and TRBJ2-5; TRBD1 matches at 7 bases. TRBJ2-7 explains the end of the DNA better; the J call may be wrong. This CDR3 is built from 14 residues. Germline lookup yields CDR1 GTSNPN and CDR2 SVGIG (reference sequence). CDR3 in DNA: TGTGCCTGTACCGGACAGGTCAGCTCCTACGAGCAGTACTTC. Translated, it gives CACTGQVSSYEQYF.

This chain connects TRBV28 to TRBJ1-2, with D possibly matching TRBD1 (6 bases). Germline lookup yields CDR1 MDHEN and CDR2 SYDVKM. The germline V and J ends were trimmed by 8 bases and 4 bases, with 11 bases remaining between them. The CDR3 runs 12 residues. The CDR3 region has the DNA TGTGCCAGCCGGGGGCGAGGCTATGGCTACACCTTC. Residues: CASRGRGYGYTF.

J is TRBJ2-7 and V is TRBV10-3, with 7 bases aligning to TRBD1. V was clipped by 7 bases and J by 3 bases; unmatched bases: 6. In germline, CDR1 is ENHRY, CDR2 SYGVKD. The CDR3 totals 13 residues. The CDR3 loop is CAINRDSGYEQYF. The DNA of the CDR3 is TGTGCCATCAACCGGGACAGTGGCTACGAGCAGTACTTC.

The chain joins TRBV2 to TRBJ2-1, with D perhaps matching TRBD2 (6 bases). Looked up from germline, CDR1 is SNHLY and CDR2 is FYNNEI. CDR3 length: 19 amino acids. V dropped 1 base and J dropped 0 bases, with 19 bases sitting between them. Here the CDR3 DNA reads TGTGCCAGCAGTGAAGGCCTTGTGCCGCGGGACGACTCCTACAATGAGCAGTTCTTC. Protein sequence: CASSEGLVPRDDSYNEQFF.

The chain has TRBV4-1 and TRBJ2-3; weak D call: TRBD2 (6 bases). The CDR3 runs 15 residues. V lost 0 bases, J lost 6 bases, and 13 bases lay in between. From germline, CDR1 is MGHRA and CDR2 YSYEKL. CDR3: CASSQESREFDTQYF. For the CDR3, the DNA is TGCGCCAGCAGCCAAGAGAGCCGGGAGTTTGATACGCAGTATTTT.

The chain employs TRBV5-4 and TRBJ2-3, with D hard to call. The germline V and J ends were trimmed by 4 bases and 6 bases, with 15 bases remaining between them. CDR1 and CDR2 (germline): SGHNT, YYREEE (reference sequence). The CDR3 loop spans 14 amino acids. CDR3 region: CASSPIEKGDTQYF. The CDR3 nucleotides are TGTGCCAGCAGCCCTATCGAAAAGGGCGATACGCAGTATTTT.

The CDR3 region has the DNA TGTGCCAGCAGCCCCTCGGGGACAGGGGGCAACTATGGCTACACCTTC. As protein: CASSPSGTGGNYGYTF. This sequence joins TRBV7-9 and TRBJ1-2; the match to TRBD1 covers 12 bases. The CDR3 contains 16 residues. The V gene's germline CDR1 is SEHNR and CDR2 FQNEAQ (reference sequence). V dropped 5 bases and J dropped 2; count of bases not matched to a gene: 6.